This entry concerns a single T cell receptor (beta chain). The target antigen is unknown. The sample belongs to a study of shared clonotypes between healthy human individuals. Overall study results and limits: Sampling included only blood; tissue repertoires likely differ.

Naivety among CD8 cells was defined by CD45RO negativity and positive CCR7 selection, thereby excluding terminally differentiated effector memory CD45RA+ cells. The CDR3 loop spans 14 amino acids. Germline trimming cut 6 bases from V and 9 bases from J; bases unmatched to any gene: 13. The germline gives CDR1 MNHEY, CDR2 SMNVEV (reference sequence). The repertoire was sequenced with immunoSEQ multiplex PCR; TCRdb's copy has only in-frame clones and lacks some. The top ten hold more than 0.95% of the sample, which has 2 million to 2.5 million clones, about 95% seen once. The sequence was collected from a man between 18 and 29 years old in good health. The source material was naive CD8+ T cells sorted from blood. The rearrangement joins TRBV27 to TRBJ2-5; TRBD1 aligns across 7 bases. The CDR3 reads CASSPVRGQGAQYF. The CDR3 DNA reads as TGTGCCAGCAGCCCTGTAAGGGGGCAAGGGGCCCAGTACTTC.